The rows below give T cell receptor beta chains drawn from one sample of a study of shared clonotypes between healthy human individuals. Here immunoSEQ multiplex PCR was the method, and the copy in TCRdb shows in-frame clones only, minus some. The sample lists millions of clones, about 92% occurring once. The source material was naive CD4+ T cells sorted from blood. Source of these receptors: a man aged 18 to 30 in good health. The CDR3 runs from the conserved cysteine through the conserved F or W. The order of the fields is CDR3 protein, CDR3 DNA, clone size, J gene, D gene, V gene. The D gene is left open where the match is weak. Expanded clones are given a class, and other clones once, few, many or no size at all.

CDR3: CASSVVGNPTDTQYF
DNA: TGTGCCAGCAGCGTAGTCGGGAATCCAACAGATACGCAGTATTTT
size: -
J: TRBJ2-3
D: -
V: TRBV9

CDR3: CAWTPPHLTNSPLHF
DNA: TGTGCCTGGACTCCCCCACACCTAACTAATTCACCCCTCCACTTT
size: few
J: TRBJ1-6
D: -
V: TRBV30

CDR3: CASSPASGGSDYGYTF
DNA: TGTGCCAGCAGCCCCGCGTCAGGGGGGTCCGATTATGGCTACACCTTC
size: once
J: TRBJ1-2
D: TRBD1
V: TRBV11-2

CDR3: CASSSRLAGATETQYF
DNA: TGTGCCAGCAGCTCTAGACTAGCGGGAGCCACCGAGACCCAGTACTTC
size: -
J: TRBJ2-5
D: TRBD2
V: TRBV7-2

CDR3: CASSLGHGKPQETQYF
DNA: TGTGCCAGCAGCTTAGGTCATGGGAAGCCACAAGAGACCCAGTACTTC
size: -
J: TRBJ2-5
D: -
V: TRBV11-2

CDR3: CAISESGSHADTQYF
DNA: TGTGCCATCAGTGAGTCCGGGAGTCATGCAGATACGCAGTATTTT
size: -
J: TRBJ2-3
D: -
V: TRBV10-3

CDR3: CASSPAPGLYEQYF
DNA: TGTGCCAGCAGCCCCGCCCCGGGACTCTACGAGCAGTACTTC
size: -
J: TRBJ2-7
D: -
V: TRBV27

CDR3: CASSRRGEETQYF
DNA: TGTGCCAGCAGCAGGAGGGGGGAAGAGACCCAGTACTTC
size: -
J: TRBJ2-5
D: -
V: TRBV5-6

CDR3: CASSFSGYTDTQYF
DNA: TGCGCCAGCAGCTTTAGCGGGTATACAGATACGCAGTATTTT
size: -
J: TRBJ2-3
D: TRBD2
V: TRBV5-1

CDR3: CASSVQGDLYEQYF
DNA: TGTGCCAGCAGTGTCCAGGGAGACTTATACGAGCAGTACTTC
size: -
J: TRBJ2-7
D: -
V: TRBV25-1

CDR3: CASSPGTGATGELFF
DNA: TGTGCCAGCAGCCCCGGGACAGGGGCCACCGGGGAGCTGTTTTTT
size: -
J: TRBJ2-2
D: TRBD1
V: TRBV5-6

CDR3: CASSATGNEQFF
DNA: TGTGCCAGCAGTGCGACGGGCAATGAGCAGTTCTTC
size: -
J: TRBJ2-1
D: -
V: TRBV6-1

CDR3: CASSNTGGFYYGYTF
DNA: TGTGCCAGCAGTAATACAGGGGGCTTCTACTATGGCTACACCTTC
size: -
J: TRBJ1-2
D: TRBD1
V: TRBV6-1

CDR3: CASTVGTSGRNEQFF
DNA: TGTGCCAGCACCGTCGGGACTAGCGGGAGGAATGAGCAGTTCTTC
size: -
J: TRBJ2-1
D: TRBD2
V: TRBV11-2

CDR3: CASSERTDTQYF
DNA: TGTGCCAGCAGTGAACGAACAGATACGCAGTATTTT
size: -
J: TRBJ2-3
D: -
V: TRBV2

CDR3: CATGGANIQYF
DNA: TGTGCCACCGGGGGCGCAAACATTCAGTACTTC
size: -
J: TRBJ2-4
D: -
V: TRBV10-3

CDR3: CASSFPTGSEQYF
DNA: TGTGCCAGCAGCTTTCCGACAGGGAGCGAGCAGTACTTC
size: -
J: TRBJ2-7
D: TRBD1
V: TRBV5-4

CDR3: CASSVIGGVETQYF
DNA: TGCGCCAGCAGTGTAATAGGGGGCGTGGAGACCCAGTACTTC
size: -
J: TRBJ2-5
D: TRBD1
V: TRBV5-1

CDR3: CASPTGAF
DNA: TGTGCCAGCCCGACAGGGGCCTTC
size: -
J: TRBJ1-2
D: -
V: TRBV21-1

CDR3: CASSIVAGGSYEQYF
DNA: TGTGCCAGTAGTATAGTTGCAGGGGGCTCCTACGAGCAGTACTTC
size: -
J: TRBJ2-7
D: TRBD1
V: TRBV19